Listed here are 16 T cell receptor beta chains from one sample, sequenced in a study of blood T cells in healthy people across ages. Alongside a J-beta primer mix, a sample-barcoded 5' primer served in a second PCR lasting roughly 7 to 12 cycles. A single record per CDR3 protein comes from TCRdb applying MiXCR to the 5' RACE reads. The sample yields hundreds of thousands of distinct CDR3 sequences, 58% seen once. Input material: blood. The receptors come from a man aged 60 to 69 in good health.

This clonotype was counted at least ten times. This sequence joins TRBV29-1 and TRBJ1-1; D is unresolved. V lost 5 bases and J lost 3, with 13 bases in between. Germline CDR1 and CDR2: SQVTM and ANQGSEA. CDR3 length: 13 amino acids. The CDR3 loop reads CSVPDGPYTEAFF. DNA of the CDR3: TGCAGCGTTCCGGATGGGCCCTACACTGAAGCTTTCTTT.

The chain links TRBV4-1 to TRBJ1-6; no clear D. The CDR3 extends over 15 amino acids. In germline, CDR1 is MGHRA, CDR2 YSYEKL. V was trimmed by 1 base and J by 6 bases, leaving 10 bases between them. For the CDR3, the DNA is TGCGCCAGCAGCCAAGCGCAACAATTTAATTCACCCCTCCACTTT. Its protein is CASSQAQQFNSPLHF.

This chain joins TRBV20-1 and TRBJ2-7, with TRBD1 matching 11 bases. Trimming cost V 1 base and J 7 bases; bases outside gene matches: 6. This CDR3 comprises 14 residues. Germline CDR1 reads DFQATT; CDR2 reads SNEGSKA (reference sequence). The CDR3 is CSARAGQGAGEQYF. In nucleotides, the CDR3 is TGCAGTGCTAGAGCCGGACAGGGGGCGGGAGAGCAGTACTTC.

Only a few counts were recorded for this clonotype. The V call is TRBV5-1, the J call TRBJ1-4, with 9 bases lining up with TRBD1. CDR3 length equals 17 residues. The junction had 8 bases not matched to a gene; V was cut back by 2 bases and J by 3 bases. The V gene's germline CDR1 is SGHRS and CDR2 YFSETQ. CDR3 protein: CASSLTDRGWSNEKLFF. DNA of the CDR3: TGCGCCAGCAGCTTAACCGACAGGGGGTGGTCTAATGAAAAACTGTTTTTT.

The genes are TRBV20-1 and TRBJ2-1, with 7 bases lining up with TRBD1. Germline CDR1 reads DFQATT; CDR2 reads SNEGSKA (reference sequence). The CDR3 consists of 13 residues. V gave up 6 bases and J gave up 10 bases; unmatched junction bases: 12. CDR3 sequence: CSAHRDSPGEQFF. For the CDR3, the DNA is TGCAGTGCACATCGGGACAGCCCTGGAGAGCAGTTCTTC.

The rearrangement uses TRBV5-1 and TRBJ2-7; tentative D call: TRBD2 (5 bases). Matching the DNA end better, TRBJ2-5 makes the J call doubtful. Germline V CDR1 and CDR2: SGHRS, YFSETQ. This CDR3 spans 16 amino acids. CDR3 amino acids: CASSFSTLSSGETQYF. In DNA form, the CDR3 reads TGCGCCAGCAGCTTCTCTACCTTATCCAGCGGAGAGACCCAGTACTTC.

The gene calls are TRBV7-2 and TRBJ2-7; no clear D. The CDR3 contains 13 residues. The V gene's germline CDR1 is SGHTA and CDR2 FQGNSA. Trimming stripped 3 bases from V and 6 bases from J, with 12 bases between. The CDR3 DNA is TGTGCCAGCAGCTTGCCTAGTTACGGCGAGCAGTACTTC. Translated: CASSLPSYGEQYF.

V usage is TRBV5-1 and J usage is TRBJ2-6; D not certain. The CDR3 covers 15 residues. Germline V lookup: CDR1 SGHRS, CDR2 YFSETQ. The germline V and J ends were trimmed by 4 bases and 2 bases, with 10 bases remaining between them. CDR3 nucleotide sequence: TGCGCCAGCAGCCTTATAACTGCTGGGGCCAACGTCCTGACTTTC. This codes for CASSLITAGANVLTF.

The CDR3 sequence is CASREGLAGETQYF. The DNA for the CDR3 is TGTGCCAGCAGAGAGGGACTAGCGGGGGAGACCCAGTACTTC. This chain joins TRBV12-3 or TRBV12-4 and TRBJ2-5; 13 bases are shared with TRBD2. This CDR3 spans 14 amino acids. Trimming cost V 6 bases and J 5 bases; bases outside gene matches: 3.

This chain links TRBV10-3 with TRBJ2-1, with 8 bases aligning to TRBD1. From germline, CDR1 is ENHRY and CDR2 SYGVKD. J was trimmed by 7 bases and V by 6 bases; bases with no gene match: 5. There are 13 residues in the CDR3. The CDR3: CAISRTGINEQFF. DNA for the CDR3: TGTGCCATCAGCAGGACAGGGATAAATGAGCAGTTCTTC.

The chain carries TRBV5-1 and TRBJ1-1; TRBD1 matches at 7 bases. In germline, CDR1 is SGHRS, CDR2 YFSETQ. V lost 1 base and J lost 0; bases outside the gene matches: 6. The CDR3 has 16 amino acids. CDR3 region: CASSLSQGRVNTEAFF. The CDR3 coding sequence is TGCGCCAGCAGCTTGTCACAGGGGCGGGTGAACACTGAAGCTTTCTTT.

CDR3 residues: CASSHGGGSGTQYF. The CDR3 nucleotides read TGTGCCAGCAGCCACGGGGGAGGGTCAGGGACCCAGTACTTC. The chain has TRBV3-1 and TRBJ2-5; 7 nucleotides line up with TRBD2. The CDR3 loop spans 14 amino acids. Germline assignment: CDR1 LGHDT and CDR2 YNNKEL (reference sequence). J lost 7 bases, V lost 3 bases, and 8 bases had no gene match.

V and J are TRBV9 and TRBJ2-5; D may be TRBD1 (7 bases). Per germline, CDR1 SGDLS and CDR2 YYNGEE. The CDR3 extends over 12 amino acids. With 7 bases removed from V and 9 bases from J, the gap between germline ends came to 16 bases. The CDR3 DNA follows: TGTGCCAGCGGTCTTCAGGGGGAGGCCCAGTACTTC. Amino acid sequence: CASGLQGEAQYF.

This clonotype was seen a few times. The V gene is TRBV5-1, the J gene TRBJ2-3; no clear D gene. Deletions cut 0 bases from V and 2 bases from J, with 13 bases between. Germline CDR1 reads SGHRS; CDR2 reads YFSETQ. This CDR3 has 16 amino acids. CDR3 nucleotide sequence: TGCGCCAGCAGCTTGGCCGATAACCCCAACACAGATACGCAGTATTTT. It translates to CASSLADNPNTDTQYF.

The V gene is TRBV7-9, the J gene TRBJ2-3; 8 nucleotides line up with TRBD1. CDR3 length equals 16 residues. The trim removed 5 bases at V and 1 base at J, leaving 8 bases unmatched. Germline V gene sequence: CDR1 SEHNR, CDR2 FQNEAQ (reference sequence). The DNA of the CDR3 is TGTGCCAGCAGCCCAACAATGGGACAGGGCACAGATACGCAGTATTTT. Translating gives CASSPTMGQGTDTQYF.

This clonotype occurred many times. This chain joins TRBV6-1 and TRBJ2-7; TRBD1 agrees at 8 bases. CDR1 and CDR2 from the germline V gene are MNHNS and SASEGT. This CDR3 has 14 residues. V shed 7 bases, J shed 3 bases, and the junction held 8 bases outside the gene matches. CDR3 DNA sequence: TGTGCCAGCACCCAGGACAGGGTGGGCTACGAGCAGTACTTC. It codes for CASTQDRVGYEQYF.